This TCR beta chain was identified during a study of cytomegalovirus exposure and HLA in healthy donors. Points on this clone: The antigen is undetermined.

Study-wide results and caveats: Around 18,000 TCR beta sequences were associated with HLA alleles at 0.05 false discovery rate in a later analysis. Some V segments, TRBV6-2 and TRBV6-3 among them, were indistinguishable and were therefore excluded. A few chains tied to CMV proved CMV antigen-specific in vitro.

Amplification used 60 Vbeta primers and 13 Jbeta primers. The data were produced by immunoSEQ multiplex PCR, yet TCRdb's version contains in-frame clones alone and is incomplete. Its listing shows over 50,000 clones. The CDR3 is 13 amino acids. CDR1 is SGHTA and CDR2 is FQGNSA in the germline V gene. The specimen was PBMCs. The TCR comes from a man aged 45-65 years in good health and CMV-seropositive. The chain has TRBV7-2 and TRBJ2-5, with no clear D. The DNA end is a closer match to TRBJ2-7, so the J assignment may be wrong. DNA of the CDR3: TGTGCCAGCAGCTCTCTAGAGACCCACGAGCAGTACTTC. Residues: CASSSLETHEQYF.